These T cell receptor beta chains were read from a single sample in a study of Ad26.COV2.S vaccination and SARS-CoV-2 variants. The data were produced by immunoSEQ multiplex PCR, yet TCRdb's version contains in-frame clones alone and is incomplete. The sample has about 460,000 clones, 70% to 90% seen once. Sequenced here: peripheral blood, sampled in a trial of Ad26.COV2.S vaccine versus placebo. These receptors came from a person aged 18 to 59 who received the Ad26.COV2.S COVID-19 vaccine or a placebo. Both conserved end residues are part of each CDR3. Fields, in order: J gene, CDR3 length, D gene, clone size, V gene, CDR3 DNA, CDR3 protein. D genes are given only for firm matches. Not every row has a clone size; where given, it reads once, few, many or a size class.

J gene: TRBJ2-5; CDR3 length: 13; D gene: -; clone size: -; V gene: TRBV12-3/TRBV12-4; CDR3 DNA: TGTGCCAGCAGTTTATGGGGGCAAGAGACCCAGTACTTC; CDR3 protein: CASSLWGQETQYF
J gene: TRBJ2-1; CDR3 length: 13; D gene: -; clone size: -; V gene: TRBV7-2; CDR3 DNA: TGTGCCAGCAGCTCCCGAGAGGGGAATGAGCAGTTCTTC; CDR3 protein: CASSSREGNEQFF
J gene: TRBJ2-7; CDR3 length: 13; D gene: -; clone size: -; V gene: TRBV15; CDR3 DNA: TGTGCCACCAGCAGGTCGGGGGTTGGGGAGCAGTACTTC; CDR3 protein: CATSRSGVGEQYF
J gene: TRBJ1-6; CDR3 length: 16; D gene: -; clone size: -; V gene: TRBV27; CDR3 DNA: TGTGCCAGCAGTTGGGACGATAACTTCTATAATTCACCCCTCCACTTT; CDR3 protein: CASSWDDNFYNSPLHF
J gene: TRBJ1-6; CDR3 length: 13; D gene: -; clone size: -; V gene: TRBV7-9; CDR3 DNA: TGTGCCAGCAGCCCAAACATAGGTTCACCCCTCCACTTT; CDR3 protein: CASSPNIGSPLHF
J gene: TRBJ2-5; CDR3 length: 15; D gene: -; clone size: -; V gene: TRBV7-2; CDR3 DNA: TGTGCCAGCAGCTGGAGGTCTACAGCCCAAGAGACCCAGTACTTC; CDR3 protein: CASSWRSTAQETQYF
J gene: TRBJ2-3; CDR3 length: 13; D gene: -; clone size: -; V gene: TRBV9; CDR3 DNA: TGTGCCAGCAGCTTGTCGAGCACAGATACGCAGTATTTT; CDR3 protein: CASSLSSTDTQYF
J gene: TRBJ2-5; CDR3 length: 16; D gene: -; clone size: -; V gene: TRBV19; CDR3 DNA: TGTGCCAGTAGTACTACCCCCGGCGGGGCCCAGGGGGCCCAGTACTTC; CDR3 protein: CASSTTPGGAQGAQYF
J gene: TRBJ2-7; CDR3 length: 16; D gene: TRBD1; clone size: once; V gene: TRBV4-3; CDR3 DNA: TGCGCCAGCAGCCAAGATTGGACAGGGAGCTCCTACGAGCAGTACTTC; CDR3 protein: CASSQDWTGSSYEQYF
J gene: TRBJ2-7; CDR3 length: 13; D gene: -; clone size: once; V gene: TRBV5-8; CDR3 DNA: TGTGCCAGCAGCTTAGGCCCTTTTTACGAGCAGTACTTC; CDR3 protein: CASSLGPFYEQYF
J gene: TRBJ2-1; CDR3 length: 11; D gene: -; clone size: -; V gene: TRBV25-1; CDR3 DNA: TGTGCCAGCAGTGGTGGTTTTGAGCAGTTCTTC; CDR3 protein: CASSGGFEQFF
J gene: TRBJ2-7; CDR3 length: 16; D gene: TRBD2; clone size: -; V gene: TRBV7-2; CDR3 DNA: TGTGCCAGCAGCCCGAGGACTAGCGGCCTTGGTGACGAGCAGTACTTC; CDR3 protein: CASSPRTSGLGDEQYF
J gene: TRBJ1-1; CDR3 length: 17; D gene: -; clone size: -; V gene: TRBV19; CDR3 DNA: TGTGCCAGTAGTATCATCGGCGGGGGCTCCCTGAACACTGAAGCTTTCTTT; CDR3 protein: CASSIIGGGSLNTEAFF
J gene: TRBJ2-6; CDR3 length: 18; D gene: -; clone size: -; V gene: TRBV7-9; CDR3 DNA: TGTGCCAGCAGCCTAAGACAGGTATTTGTGTCTGGGGCCAACGTCCTGACTTTC; CDR3 protein: CASSLRQVFVSGANVLTF
J gene: TRBJ1-1; CDR3 length: 13; D gene: -; clone size: -; V gene: TRBV29-1; CDR3 DNA: TGCAGCGTTGACCCAGGGATGAACACTGAAGCTTTCTTT; CDR3 protein: CSVDPGMNTEAFF
J gene: TRBJ1-1; CDR3 length: 14; D gene: -; clone size: -; V gene: TRBV6-5; CDR3 DNA: TGTGCCAGCAGTTACGATGAGATGAACACTGAAGCTTTCTTT; CDR3 protein: CASSYDEMNTEAFF
J gene: TRBJ1-2; CDR3 length: 14; D gene: -; clone size: -; V gene: TRBV28; CDR3 DNA: TGTGCCAGCAGTTCTCCGGGCCAAGCCTTTGGCTACACCTTC; CDR3 protein: CASSSPGQAFGYTF
J gene: TRBJ2-6; CDR3 length: 15; D gene: TRBD1; clone size: -; V gene: TRBV5-4; CDR3 DNA: TGTGCCAGCAGCGGACAGGGGGCTGGGGCCAACGTCCTGACTTTC; CDR3 protein: CASSGQGAGANVLTF
J gene: TRBJ2-7; CDR3 length: 14; D gene: -; clone size: -; V gene: TRBV28; CDR3 DNA: TGTGCCAGCAGAACTGGAGGGGGTGTCCACGAGCAGTACTTC; CDR3 protein: CASRTGGGVHEQYF
J gene: TRBJ2-7; CDR3 length: 11; D gene: -; clone size: -; V gene: TRBV7-9; CDR3 DNA: TGTGCCAGCGGAGGAAGGTACGAGCAGTACTTC; CDR3 protein: CASGGRYEQYF
J gene: TRBJ1-4; CDR3 length: 17; D gene: TRBD1; clone size: -; V gene: TRBV7-6; CDR3 DNA: TGTGCCAGCAGCTTTGTGGGACAGGGGGCCGCTAATGAAAAACTGTTTTTT; CDR3 protein: CASSFVGQGAANEKLFF
J gene: TRBJ2-1; CDR3 length: 15; D gene: TRBD1; clone size: -; V gene: TRBV27; CDR3 DNA: TGTGCCACCGATCGAGGACAGGGTAATTTCAATGAGCAGTTCTTC; CDR3 protein: CATDRGQGNFNEQFF
J gene: TRBJ1-5; CDR3 length: 21; D gene: -; clone size: -; V gene: TRBV23-1; CDR3 DNA: TGCGCCAGCAGACTCCCACCCCCCGGAACCCATCGGGGGGATAGCAATCAGCCCCAGCATTTT; CDR3 protein: CASRLPPPGTHRGDSNQPQHF
J gene: TRBJ2-3; CDR3 length: 15; D gene: -; clone size: -; V gene: TRBV6-5; CDR3 DNA: TGTGCCAGCAGTTACAACGGCTGGGGCGCAGATACGCAGTATTTT; CDR3 protein: CASSYNGWGADTQYF
J gene: TRBJ1-4; CDR3 length: 16; D gene: -; clone size: -; V gene: TRBV11-2; CDR3 DNA: TGTGCCAGCAGCTTAGGCAGGGGCGGGTCTAATGAAAAACTGTTTTTT; CDR3 protein: CASSLGRGGSNEKLFF
J gene: TRBJ2-3; CDR3 length: 14; D gene: -; clone size: -; V gene: TRBV6-5; CDR3 DNA: TGTGCCAGCAGTTACTCGACTCTGCCAGATACGCAGTATTTT; CDR3 protein: CASSYSTLPDTQYF
J gene: TRBJ2-1; CDR3 length: 13; D gene: -; clone size: -; V gene: TRBV13; CDR3 DNA: TGTGCCAGCAGCTTGCGACTCTACAATGAGCAGTTCTTC; CDR3 protein: CASSLRLYNEQFF
J gene: TRBJ1-5; CDR3 length: 13; D gene: -; clone size: -; V gene: TRBV9; CDR3 DNA: TGTGCCAGCAGCGCCCAGGGGTATCAGCCCCAGCATTTT; CDR3 protein: CASSAQGYQPQHF
J gene: TRBJ2-5; CDR3 length: 13; D gene: -; clone size: -; V gene: TRBV18; CDR3 DNA: TGTGCCAGCTCACCCGGACAGAAAGAGACCCAGTACTTC; CDR3 protein: CASSPGQKETQYF
J gene: TRBJ2-7; CDR3 length: 14; D gene: -; clone size: -; V gene: TRBV3-1/TRBV3-2; CDR3 DNA: TGTGCCAGCAGCCGTCAGAGGGGGTCCTACGAGCAGTACTTC; CDR3 protein: CASSRQRGSYEQYF
J gene: TRBJ2-3; CDR3 length: 14; D gene: -; clone size: -; V gene: TRBV30; CDR3 DNA: TGTGCCTGGCTTCGAAGGGGAGCCACAGATACGCAGTATTTT; CDR3 protein: CAWLRRGATDTQYF
J gene: TRBJ2-5; CDR3 length: 17; D gene: -; clone size: -; V gene: TRBV2; CDR3 DNA: TGTGCCAGCGGCGGGGGCCGGCTAGCCCTAAGGGGGAAGACCCAGTACTTC; CDR3 protein: CASGGGRLALRGKTQYF
J gene: TRBJ1-1; CDR3 length: 15; D gene: -; clone size: few; V gene: TRBV18; CDR3 DNA: TGTGCCAGCTCAAGGACAGACCTAAGGGACACTGAAGCTTTCTTT; CDR3 protein: CASSRTDLRDTEAFF
J gene: TRBJ2-3; CDR3 length: 16; D gene: TRBD2; clone size: -; V gene: TRBV7-2; CDR3 DNA: TGTGCCAGCAGCTTGACTAGCGGGACAAGCACAGATACGCAGTATTTT; CDR3 protein: CASSLTSGTSTDTQYF
J gene: TRBJ2-2; CDR3 length: 13; D gene: TRBD1; clone size: once; V gene: TRBV6-5; CDR3 DNA: TGTGCCAGCCGACAGGGGTATGCCGGGGAGCTGTTTTTT; CDR3 protein: CASRQGYAGELFF
J gene: TRBJ2-1; CDR3 length: 11; D gene: -; clone size: once; V gene: TRBV2; CDR3 DNA: TGTGCCAGCACCTCGAACAATGAGCAGTTCTTC; CDR3 protein: CASTSNNEQFF
J gene: TRBJ1-2; CDR3 length: 16; D gene: TRBD1; clone size: -; V gene: TRBV7-2; CDR3 DNA: TGTGCCAGCAGCCCACAGGGGGGATCGGCTAACTATGGCTACACCTTC; CDR3 protein: CASSPQGGSANYGYTF
J gene: TRBJ2-3; CDR3 length: 15; D gene: TRBD2; clone size: few; V gene: TRBV6-4; CDR3 DNA: TGTGCCAGCAGGGCTAGCGGAACAAGCACAGATACGCAGTATTTT; CDR3 protein: CASRASGTSTDTQYF
J gene: TRBJ1-5; CDR3 length: 15; D gene: -; clone size: -; V gene: TRBV7-2; CDR3 DNA: TGTGCCAGCAGCTTAGTAGGGACCCACAATCAGCCCCAGCATTTT; CDR3 protein: CASSLVGTHNQPQHF
J gene: TRBJ1-1; CDR3 length: 15; D gene: -; clone size: -; V gene: TRBV19; CDR3 DNA: TGTGCCAGTAGTATAGCTCCGGACAGCTACACTGAAGCTTTCTTT; CDR3 protein: CASSIAPDSYTEAFF
J gene: TRBJ2-7; CDR3 length: 15; D gene: -; clone size: -; V gene: TRBV7-9; CDR3 DNA: TGTGCCAGCAGCTTAGCGGTGGGTAGGTCCTACGAGCAGTACTTC; CDR3 protein: CASSLAVGRSYEQYF
J gene: TRBJ2-7; CDR3 length: 16; D gene: TRBD1; clone size: few; V gene: TRBV27; CDR3 DNA: TGTGCCAGCAGTTTAAGCGGACAGGCTCCAATCTACGAGCAGTACTTC; CDR3 protein: CASSLSGQAPIYEQYF
J gene: TRBJ2-1; CDR3 length: 17; D gene: TRBD2; clone size: once; V gene: TRBV19; CDR3 DNA: TGTGCCAGTAGTACGTATCTAGCGGAGCCCCCCTACAATGAGCAGTTCTTC; CDR3 protein: CASSTYLAEPPYNEQFF
J gene: TRBJ2-1; CDR3 length: 17; D gene: -; clone size: -; V gene: TRBV5-1; CDR3 DNA: TGCGCCAGCAGCCCAAACAAGTTGTACCCGAATAACAATGAGCAGTTCTTC; CDR3 protein: CASSPNKLYPNNNEQFF
J gene: TRBJ2-5; CDR3 length: 12; D gene: -; clone size: -; V gene: TRBV21-1; CDR3 DNA: TGTGCCAGCAGCAAATCCGAAGAGACCCAGTACTTC; CDR3 protein: CASSKSEETQYF
J gene: TRBJ1-3; CDR3 length: 16; D gene: -; clone size: -; V gene: TRBV30; CDR3 DNA: TGTGCCTGGAGCCGGGACCGAGTTAGCTCTGGAAACACCATATATTTT; CDR3 protein: CAWSRDRVSSGNTIYF
J gene: TRBJ2-3; CDR3 length: 15; D gene: TRBD1; clone size: -; V gene: TRBV9; CDR3 DNA: TGTGCCAGCAGCGTCACAGGGGATTACACAGATACGCAGTATTTT; CDR3 protein: CASSVTGDYTDTQYF
J gene: TRBJ2-5; CDR3 length: 11; D gene: -; clone size: -; V gene: TRBV6-5; CDR3 DNA: TGTGCCAGCACTTACCAAGAGACCCAGTACTTC; CDR3 protein: CASTYQETQYF
J gene: TRBJ2-7; CDR3 length: 13; D gene: TRBD2; clone size: once; V gene: TRBV11-2; CDR3 DNA: TGTGCCAGCAGCTTCGGGAGGGGCTACGAGCAGTACTTC; CDR3 protein: CASSFGRGYEQYF